The 19 T cell receptor beta chains below all came from one sample that was sequenced in a study of shared clonotypes between healthy human individuals. Generated by immunoSEQ multiplex PCR, the TCRdb table keeps only in-frame clones and is missing some. Of around 500,000 clones in the sample, roughly 80% were seen once. Sequenced: PBMCs. The receptors derive from a woman in her 40s in good health. Some clones in this sample may be carry-over from other donors' samples.

V is TRBV27 and J is TRBJ2-1; perhaps TRBD2 as D (6 bases). Germline lookup yields CDR1 MNHEY and CDR2 SMNVEV (reference sequence). CDR3 size: 14 residues. Trimming took 6 bases from V and 0 from J, leaving 9 bases between them. This CDR3 is CASRRGSSYNEQFF. The CDR3 DNA reads as TGTGCCAGCAGGCGGGGCAGCTCCTACAATGAGCAGTTCTTC.

The chain carries TRBV28 and TRBJ2-7, with TRBD2 matching over 10 bases. The length of the CDR3 is 15 residues. The V gene's germline CDR1 is MDHEN and CDR2 SYDVKM. The V segment lost 2 bases and the J segment 4 bases; nucleotides outside the gene matches: 5. The CDR3 nucleotides read TGTGCCAGCAGTTTACCCAGCGGGAGGGTTTACGAGCAGTACTTC. Amino acids: CASSLPSGRVYEQYF.

The rearrangement links TRBV27 to TRBJ2-5; TRBD2 matches at 8 bases. With the DNA end fitting TRBJ2-7 better, the J assignment may be wrong. CDR1 MNHEY and CDR2 SMNVEV come from the germline V gene (reference sequence). This CDR3 comprises 14 residues. The CDR3 region has the DNA TGTGCCAGCAGAGCGACTAGCGAGTACTACGAGCAGTACTTC. It is translated as CASRATSEYYEQYF.

This clone was counted only a few times. The CDR3 DNA is TGTGCCAGCAGCTCCCCTAGCGGGCGGACCCAGTACTTC. This encodes CASSSPSGRTQYF. V gene TRBV7-2 combines with J gene TRBJ2-5, with 8 bases aligning to TRBD2. Germline V gives CDR1 SGHTA, CDR2 FQGNSA. Trimming removed 4 bases from V and 7 bases from J; junction bases left unmatched: 5. The CDR3 covers 13 residues.

This clone was seen a handful of times. The J gene is TRBJ2-7, the V gene TRBV7-3; the D is unclear. CDR3 length: 15 amino acids. From germline, CDR1 is SGHTA and CDR2 FQGTGA. V was cut by 2 bases and J by 0 bases, with 11 bases left in between. CDR3 DNA sequence: TGTGCCAGCAGCTTAGACCCAGCCACCTCCTACGAGCAGTACTTC. Protein: CASSLDPATSYEQYF. Together with reference TRBV7-3 and TRBJ2-7, the CDR3 gives the full variable domain: GAGVSQTPSNKVTEKGKYVELRCDPISGHTALYWYRQSLGQGPEFLIYFQGTGAADDSGLPNDRFFAVRPEGSVSTLKIQRTERGDSAVYLCASSLDPATSYEQYFGPGTRLTVT.

With regard to this clone: A much larger clonotype is one base distant, so this may be a read error. Other DNA sequences of this sample code for an identical CDR3. The J gene is TRBJ1-2, the V gene TRBV6-1; D is possibly TRBD1 (5 bases). The CDR3 sequence is 16 residues long. CDR1 and CDR2 (germline): MNHNS, SASEGT. The V and J ends lost 2 bases and 8 bases respectively, with 21 bases between them. CDR3 protein: CASSELWVGPTRGYTF. The DNA for the CDR3 is TGTGCCAGCAGTGAATTGTGGGTGGGGCCAACCCGGGGCTACACCTTC.

The chain is built from TRBV27 and TRBJ2-4; 8 nucleotides line up with TRBD1. The CDR3 is made up of 15 amino acids. Trimming removed 3 bases from V and 6 bases from J; junction bases left unmatched: 7. Germline values: CDR1 MNHEY, CDR2 SMNVEV (reference sequence). The CDR3 DNA is TGTGCCAGCAGTTTCACTGGACAGGGTGGAAACATTCAGTACTTC. Its translation: CASSFTGQGGNIQYF.

V gene TRBV2 combines with J gene TRBJ2-7; weak D call: TRBD2 (6 bases). Per germline, CDR1 SNHLY and CDR2 FYNNEI. V shed 3 bases and J shed 7 bases, with 16 bases lying between them. CDR3 size: 14 residues. The CDR3 DNA is TGTGCCAGCAGTGAGGCGAATCGGGGGATAGAGCAGTACTTC. Amino acids: CASSEANRGIEQYF.

The chain joins TRBV7-9 to TRBJ2-7; D possibly matches TRBD1 or TRBD2 (5 bases each). Germline lookup yields CDR1 SEHNR and CDR2 FQNEAQ (reference sequence). V shed 6 bases and J shed 5 bases, with 17 bases lying between them. The CDR3 length is 14 residues. The CDR3 region has the DNA TGTGCCAGCAGAGGTAGTGGGGGTGTCAACGAGCAGTACTTC. It translates to CASRGSGGVNEQYF.

The genes are TRBV19 and TRBJ2-7; weak D call: TRBD2 (6 bases). The CDR3 is 14 amino acids. Trimming stripped 3 bases from V and 1 base from J, with 10 bases between. CDR1 is LNHDA and CDR2 is SQIVND in the germline V gene (reference sequence). CDR3 residues: CASSMTRSSYEQYF. The CDR3 DNA sequence: TGTGCCAGTAGTATGACTAGGAGTTCCTACGAGCAGTACTTC. Full variable domain (missing parts from reference TRBV19 and TRBJ2-7): DGGITQSPKYLFRKEGQNVTLSCEQNLNHDAMYWYRQDPGQGLRLIYYSQIVNDFQKGDIAEGYSVSREKKESFPLTVTSAQKNPTAFYLCASSMTRSSYEQYFGPGTRLTVT.

The V and J genes are TRBV6-1 and TRBJ1-5; D is undetermined. Germline-derived CDR1 and CDR2 are MNHNS and SASEGT. Trimming left V 1 base short and J 4 bases short, with 11 bases between. The CDR3 length is 15 residues. CDR3 sequence reads: CASSEGVGWNQPQHF. In DNA, the CDR3 is TGTGCCAGCAGTGAAGGGGTAGGATGGAATCAGCCCCAGCATTTT.

The V call is TRBV28, the J call TRBJ2-7, with 9 bases aligning to TRBD1. The CDR3 totals 16 residues. Germline V gene lookup returns CDR1 MDHEN and CDR2 SYDVKM. V shed 4 bases, J shed 3 bases, and the junction held 10 bases outside the gene matches. The CDR3 DNA is TGTGCCAGCAGTTCTCCCCCCTCGGGACAGGGCTACGAGCAGTACTTC. It encodes CASSSPPSGQGYEQYF.

This chain joins TRBV6-5 and TRBJ1-2; 12 nucleotides match TRBD1. The CDR3 is made up of 15 amino acids. Germline V gene data show CDR1 as MNHEY and CDR2 as SVGAGI. With 4 bases clipped from V and 3 bases from J, the junction kept 3 bases outside the gene matches. CDR3 sequence reads: CASSSGTGGHYGYTF. The CDR3 DNA reads TGTGCCAGCAGTTCCGGGACAGGGGGCCACTATGGCTACACCTTC.

This chain uses TRBV7-9 with TRBJ1-1; weak D call: TRBD1 (5 bases). Germline CDR1 reads SEHNR; CDR2 reads FQNEAQ (reference sequence). V was shortened by 1 base and J by 2 bases, with 14 bases between the two germline ends. The CDR3 is 16 residues long. The CDR3 DNA reads TGTGCCAGCAGCTTAGACGTTCAGGGTCAAAACACTGAAGCTTTCTTT. It yields the protein CASSLDVQGQNTEAFF.

This sequence joins TRBV7-2 and TRBJ2-1; no reliable D call. Germline loops: CDR1 SGHTA, CDR2 FQGNSA. CDR3 length: 13 amino acids. V lost 1 base and J lost 5, with 6 bases in between. CDR3 loop: CASSLDLNNEQFF. The CDR3 nucleotides read TGTGCCAGCAGCTTAGATCTGAACAATGAGCAGTTCTTC.

With respect to this clone: A far larger clone lies a single base away; this is likely a read error. V is TRBV30 and J is TRBJ2-5; maybe TRBD2 (5 bases). Trimming shortened V by 6 bases and J by 1 base, and 12 bases separated the two germline ends. CDR1 and CDR2 from the germline V gene are GTSNPN and SVGIG (reference sequence). The CDR3 covers 13 residues. For the CDR3, the DNA is TGTGCCTGTAGTTATAGCGCCCAAGAGACCCAGTACTTC. It is translated as CACSYSAQETQYF.

As regards this clone: A far larger clone is one base from this, pointing to a likely read error. This chain joins TRBV11-2 and TRBJ2-7, with a tentative D call TRBD1 (6 bases). This CDR3 spans 15 amino acids. From germline, CDR1 is SGHAT and CDR2 FQNNGV. Trimming removed 5 bases from V and 5 bases from J, with 19 bases in between. CDR3 in amino acids: CASSLTGLPVNEQYF. The CDR3 DNA sequence: TGTGCCAGCAGCCTAACAGGGCTTCCAGTGAACGAGCAGTACTTC. The full variable domain, rest sourced from reference TRBV11-2 and TRBJ2-7, is EAGVAQSPRYKIIEKRQSVAFWCNPISGHATLYWYQQILGQGPKLLIQFQNNGVVDDSQLPKDRFSAERLKGVDSTLKIQPAKLEDSAVYLCASSLTGLPVNEQYFGPGTRLTVT.

V usage is TRBV7-3 and J usage is TRBJ2-1, with 11 bases aligning to TRBD2. The CDR3 runs 15 residues. CDR1 and CDR2 (germline): SGHTA, FQGTGA. With 5 bases clipped from V and 2 bases from J, the junction kept 2 bases outside the gene matches. CDR3 coding DNA: TGTGCCAGCAGCCAGACTAGCGGGGCCTACAATGAGCAGTTCTTC. Its protein is CASSQTSGAYNEQFF.

The chain links TRBV21-1 to TRBJ1-5; whether TRBD1, the table's D call, matches the DNA was not checked. TRBV21-1 is a documented pseudogene. The CDR3 sequence is 17 residues long. CDR3 region: CASSKARGQGMNQPQHF. CDR3 nucleotides: TGTGCCAGCAGCAAAGCCCGGGGACAGGGGATGAATCAGCCCCAGCATTTT.